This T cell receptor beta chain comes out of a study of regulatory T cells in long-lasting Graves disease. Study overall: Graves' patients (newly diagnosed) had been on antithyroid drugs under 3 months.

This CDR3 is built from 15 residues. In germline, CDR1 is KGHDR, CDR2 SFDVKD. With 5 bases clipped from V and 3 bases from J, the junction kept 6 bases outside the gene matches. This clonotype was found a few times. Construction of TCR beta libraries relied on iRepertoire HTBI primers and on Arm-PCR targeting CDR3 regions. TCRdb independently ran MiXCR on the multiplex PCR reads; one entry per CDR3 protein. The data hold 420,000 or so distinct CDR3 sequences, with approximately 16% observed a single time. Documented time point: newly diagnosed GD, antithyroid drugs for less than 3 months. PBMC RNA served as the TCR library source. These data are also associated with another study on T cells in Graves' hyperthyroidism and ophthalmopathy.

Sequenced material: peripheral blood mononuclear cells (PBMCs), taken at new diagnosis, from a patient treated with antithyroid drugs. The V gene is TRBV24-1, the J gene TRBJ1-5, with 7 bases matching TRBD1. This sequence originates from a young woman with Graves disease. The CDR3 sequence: CATSVGGRVNQPQHF. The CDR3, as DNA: TGTGCCACCAGTGTAGGGGGCAGGGTCAATCAGCCCCAGCATTTT.